The 10 T cell receptor beta chains below all came from one sample that was sequenced in a study of neurological immune-mediated disorders. TCRdb reprocessed the 5' RACE reads with MiXCR, giving one entry per CDR3 protein. The data contain 90,000 to 100,000 distinct CDR3 sequences, 3% to 4% of them seen just once; the ten biggest clones take up around 6%. The sequenced material came from PBMCs. The receptor source for this set is a woman younger than 30 with multiple sclerosis.

This clonotype was counted many times. The chain recombines TRBV20-1 with TRBJ2-5, with D possibly TRBD2 on 6 matching bases. Germline loops: CDR1 DFQATT, CDR2 SNEGSKA (reference sequence). Between the trimmed V and J ends, which lost 4 bases and 5 bases, there was a span of 14 bases. This CDR3 has 13 amino acids. The CDR3 DNA sequence: TGCAGTGCTACCGGGACTCAAGGGGAGACCCAGTACTTC. Protein: CSATGTQGETQYF.

This clonotype was found many times. The genes are TRBV30 and TRBJ2-7; the D is unclear. Trimming took off 0 bases at V and 7 bases at J, with 19 bases between the two ends. The CDR3 runs 15 residues. Germline-derived CDR1 and CDR2 are GTSNPN and SVGIG (reference sequence). This CDR3 reads CAWSVLTPPLGEQYF. In nucleotides, the CDR3 is TGTGCCTGGAGTGTACTGACACCACCCCTCGGGGAGCAGTACTTC.

This clonotype was recorded many times. The chain joins TRBV20-1 to TRBJ2-1; 13 nucleotides line up with TRBD2. CDR1 DFQATT and CDR2 SNEGSKA come from the germline V gene (reference sequence). The CDR3 is 14 amino acids. V lost 3 bases, J lost 6 bases, and 2 bases stayed unmatched. CDR3 in amino acids: CSARTSGRTNEQFF. The CDR3 DNA follows: TGCAGTGCTAGGACTAGCGGGAGGACCAATGAGCAGTTCTTC.

This clonotype was seen at least ten times. The chain carries TRBV7-2 and TRBJ1-2; TRBD1 might be the D (6 bases). Trimming left V 6 bases short and J 1 base short, with 12 bases between. The CDR3 is made up of 14 amino acids. CDR1 and CDR2 from the germline V gene are SGHTA and FQGNSA. The CDR3, as DNA: TGTGCCAGCAGTCCCCGGGACAATAACTATGGCTACACCTTC. This translates into CASSPRDNNYGYTF.

The chain couples TRBV9 to TRBJ2-2; D gene ambiguous. The CDR3 spans 11 residues. Deletions cut 3 bases from V and 9 bases from J, with 6 bases between. Germline lookup yields CDR1 SGDLS and CDR2 YYNGEE. The CDR3, as DNA: TGTGCCAGCAGCGAACACCGGGAGCTGTTTTTT. Protein sequence: CASSEHRELFF.

This clonotype was recorded many times. The genes are TRBV15 and TRBJ1-5; 8 nucleotides agree with TRBD1. J gave up 2 bases and V 2 bases, and 5 bases lay outside the gene matches. CDR3 length: 16 amino acids. Germline V gives CDR1 LNHNV, CDR2 YYDKDF (reference sequence). The DNA of the CDR3 is TGTGCCACCAGCAGAAAACTGACAGGGGGCAATCAGCCCCAGCATTTT. Amino acid sequence: CATSRKLTGGNQPQHF.

CDR3 bases: TGTGCCAGCAGCTTGACTGCGTATGAGCAGTTCTTC. As protein: CASSLTAYEQFF. This chain connects TRBV7-6 to TRBJ2-1; D remains unclear. The ends were cut back, 3 bases at V and 8 bases at J, with 8 bases in the middle. CDR1 SGHVS and CDR2 FNYEAQ come from the germline V gene. This CDR3 region has 12 residues. Full variable domain (rest looked up from reference TRBV7-6 and TRBJ2-1): GAGVSQSPRYKVTKRGQDVALRCDPISGHVSLYWYRQALGQGPEFLTYFNYEAQQDKSGLPNDRFSAERPEGSISTLTIQRTEQRDSAMYRCASSLTAYEQFFGPGTRLTVL.

Worth noting for this clonotype: A read error may be the cause here, since a much bigger clone is one base away. The V and J genes are TRBV5-1 and TRBJ2-1; TRBD1 agrees at 7 bases. This CDR3 is 15 amino acids long. V trimming: 4 bases; J trimming: 10 bases; junction bases outside the gene matches: 14. Germline V gene lookup returns CDR1 SGHRS and CDR2 YFSETQ. CDR3 amino acids: CASSRNRGPGVEQFF. The CDR3 bases are TGCGCCAGCAGCCGTAACAGGGGCCCTGGGGTCGAGCAGTTCTTC.

In its sample, this clonotype was seen many times. The chain couples TRBV3-1 to TRBJ2-1; weak D call: TRBD1 (6 bases). V was clipped by 1 base and J by 7 bases, with 11 bases between them. From germline, CDR1 is LGHDT and CDR2 YNNKEL (reference sequence). The CDR3 is 14 amino acids. CDR3: CASSQGQGLNEQFF. Here the CDR3 DNA reads TGTGCCAGCAGCCAAGGGCAGGGGCTGAATGAGCAGTTCTTC.

There are many counts of this clonotype. V gene TRBV5-6 combines with J gene TRBJ2-4, with D unresolved. The CDR3 spans 15 residues. Germline CDR1 is SGHDT and CDR2 is YYEEEE. Trimming cost V 4 bases and J 0 bases, with 11 bases left between them. The CDR3 DNA sequence: TGTGCCAGCAGCACACTATCTATAGCCAAAAACATTCAGTACTTC. This encodes CASSTLSIAKNIQYF.